This T cell receptor (beta chain) was obtained from a study of radiation and T cells in renal cell carcinoma. Data came from immunoSEQ multiplex PCR; TCRdb stores just in-frame clones and leaves some out. Of some 150,000 clones in the sample, roughly 90% were seen once. As to time point: blood 4 weeks post-SBRT, at nephrectomy. The sample's treatment: 15 Gy SBRT to primary tumor, nephrectomy 4 weeks later. Germline CDR1 is SGHTA and CDR2 is FQGNSA. CDR3 length: 13 residues. V lost 1 base and J 9 bases, leaving 12 bases between the germline ends. The specimen was blood, collected from a patient whose treatment included radiotherapy and nephrectomy. V and J are TRBV7-2 and TRBJ2-5; D is tentatively TRBD1 or TRBD2 (5 bases each). This TCR was recovered from a woman between 50 and 59 years old with renal cell carcinoma. The CDR3 DNA follows: TGTGCCAGCAGCTTAGGAGGGACCGAGCCCCAGTACTTC. Its translation is CASSLGGTEPQYF.